The 19 T cell receptor beta chains given below trace back to one sample, sequenced in a study of CD8 T cells in ankylosing spondylitis. TCRdb redid the calling of the 5' RACE reads with MiXCR, one entry per CDR3 protein. Of more than 6,500 distinct CDR3 sequences in the sample, 8.2% were seen once. Material: blood, either unsorted or a sorted T cell fraction (not recorded which). These receptors originate from a male donor with ankylosing spondylitis or in good health (not recorded which).

At least ten counts were recorded for this clonotype. The V call is TRBV9, the J call TRBJ2-5; no clear D. Trimming left V 3 bases short and J 2 bases short, with 14 bases between. CDR3 length: 15 amino acids. The germline gives CDR1 SGDLS, CDR2 YYNGEE. This CDR3 reads CASSDGDRRQETQYF. In nucleotides, the CDR3 is TGTGCCAGCAGCGACGGCGATCGAAGACAAGAGACCCAGTACTTC.

This clonotype was picked up many times. This chain uses TRBV9 with TRBJ2-1; 14 positions match TRBD2. Germline V gives CDR1 SGDLS, CDR2 YYNGEE. CDR3 size: 16 residues. After removal of 3 bases from V and 10 bases from J, the junction contained 9 bases not matched to a gene. The CDR3 sequence is CASSARRLAGGHEQFF. CDR3 in DNA: TGTGCCAGCAGCGCCCGAAGACTAGCGGGGGGGCACGAGCAGTTCTTC.

In its sample, this clonotype was seen many times. The J gene is TRBJ1-1, the V gene TRBV9; maybe TRBD1 (6 bases). CDR3 length: 15 residues. Trimming took off 4 bases at V and 3 bases at J, with 16 bases between the two ends. The germline V gene encodes CDR1 SGDLS and CDR2 YYNGEE. The CDR3 loop is CASSPFDRRHTEAFF. The CDR3 DNA reads as TGTGCCAGCAGCCCTTTCGACAGGCGACACACTGAAGCTTTCTTT.

The J gene is TRBJ2-2, the V gene TRBV9; 7 nucleotides agree with TRBD2. The CDR3 totals 14 residues. Germline CDR1 reads SGDLS; CDR2 reads YYNGEE. The trim removed 0 bases at V and 6 bases at J, leaving 2 bases unmatched. The CDR3 sequence is CASSVGGGAGELFF. The CDR3 region has the DNA TGTGCCAGCAGCGTAGGGGGAGGGGCCGGGGAGCTGTTTTTT.

This clonotype was counted ten times or more. The CDR3 loop is CASSVEEGLGSPLHF. The CDR3, as DNA: TGTGCCAGCAGCGTAGAGGAGGGTCTGGGCTCACCCCTCCACTTT. This chain uses TRBV9 with TRBJ1-6, with no clear D. Germline lookup yields CDR1 SGDLS and CDR2 YYNGEE. The CDR3 length is 15 residues. Trimming stripped 0 bases from V and 10 bases from J, with 14 bases between.

This clonotype was detected ten times or more. The chain uses TRBV9 and TRBJ2-1; either TRBD1 or TRBD2 may fit D (5 bases each). From germline, CDR1 is SGDLS and CDR2 YYNGEE. The V and J ends lost 0 bases and 4 bases respectively, with 11 bases between them. The CDR3 sequence is 15 residues long. CDR3 region: CASSVDGTPYNEQFF. CDR3 bases: TGTGCCAGCAGCGTAGACGGGACCCCTTACAATGAGCAGTTCTTC.

By its share, this clonotype is medium-sized. The chain combines TRBV9 with TRBJ2-3, with TRBD2 matching over 7 bases. Germline CDR1 reads SGDLS; CDR2 reads YYNGEE. Trimming cost V 3 bases and J 4 bases; bases outside gene matches: 11. This CDR3 is 16 amino acids long. CDR3 bases: TGTGCCAGCAGCGCCCCGGGCGGGAGATTGCCAGATACGCAGTATTTT. As protein: CASSAPGGRLPDTQYF.

By share, this clonotype counts as medium-sized. The rearrangement links TRBV9 to TRBJ2-6; D is undetermined. Per germline, CDR1 SGDLS and CDR2 YYNGEE. The V end was cut by 2 bases, the J end by 1 base, with 4 bases between. The CDR3 is 14 residues long. Here the CDR3 DNA reads TGTGCCAGCAGCGTTTGGTCTGGGGCCAACGTCCTGACTTTC. It codes for CASSVWSGANVLTF.

At least ten counts were recorded for this clonotype. V gene TRBV9 combines with J gene TRBJ2-1; D may be TRBD1 (5 bases). The germline CDR1 and CDR2 sequences are SGDLS and YYNGEE. With 0 bases removed from V and 6 bases from J, the gap between germline ends came to 10 bases. The CDR3 consists of 14 residues. The CDR3 DNA sequence: TGTGCCAGCAGCGTAGCTAGGGGATCCAATGAGCAGTTCTTC. Translated: CASSVARGSNEQFF.

This clonotype is termed medium-sized. The chain links TRBV9 to TRBJ1-1, with D perhaps matching TRBD1 (5 bases). The CDR3 runs to 15 residues. The germline V gene encodes CDR1 SGDLS and CDR2 YYNGEE. Between the trimmed V and J ends, which lost 4 bases and 5 bases, there was a span of 18 bases. The CDR3 here is CASSTRDDWGTEAFF. The CDR3 DNA reads as TGTGCCAGCAGCACCCGGGACGACTGGGGTACTGAAGCTTTCTTT.

This clonotype has only a few counts. The gene calls are TRBV9 and TRBJ2-3; no reliable D call. Trimming cost V 1 base and J 2 bases, with 8 bases left between them. Germline-derived CDR1 and CDR2 are SGDLS and YYNGEE. This CDR3 is 14 amino acids long. The CDR3 loop is CASSVYGSTDTQYF. The CDR3 DNA reads as TGTGCCAGCAGCGTATACGGGTCCACAGATACGCAGTATTTT.

The CDR3 is CASSLTGGLGETQYF. The CDR3 DNA reads as TGTGCCAGCAGCCTGACAGGGGGCCTCGGAGAGACCCAGTACTTC. This chain uses TRBV9 with TRBJ2-5, with TRBD1 identical over 10 bases. V lost 4 bases to trimming and J lost 4 bases; unmatched junction nucleotides: 7. Looked up from germline, CDR1 is SGDLS and CDR2 is YYNGEE. The CDR3 is 15 amino acids.

V is TRBV9 and J is TRBJ2-6, with a tentative D call TRBD2 (7 bases). Germline CDR1 reads SGDLS; CDR2 reads YYNGEE. V was cut by 0 bases and J by 2 bases, with 12 bases left in between. The CDR3 is made up of 17 amino acids. The DNA of the CDR3 is TGTGCCAGCAGCGTAGCGGGGGGCCGTCCTGGGGCCAACGTCCTGACTTTC. Amino acids: CASSVAGGRPGANVLTF.

This clonotype was counted at least ten times. The genes are TRBV9 and TRBJ2-3, with 10 bases fitting TRBD1. This CDR3 region has 15 residues. Germline V gene data show CDR1 as SGDLS and CDR2 as YYNGEE. Trimming took 3 bases from V and 4 from J; bases not matched to a gene: 5. CDR3 sequence reads: CASSEGQGSADTQYF. The CDR3 DNA sequence: TGTGCCAGCAGCGAGGGACAGGGGAGTGCAGATACGCAGTATTTT.

This clonotype was observed many times. V usage is TRBV9 and J usage is TRBJ2-5, with 13 bases fitting TRBD2. From germline, CDR1 is SGDLS and CDR2 YYNGEE. The J segment lost 3 bases and the V segment lost 3 bases, leaving 2 bases of the junction unmatched. This CDR3 region has 15 residues. The DNA for the CDR3 is TGTGCCAGCAGCGAGGGGACTAGCGGGGAAGAGACCCAGTACTTC. This encodes CASSEGTSGEETQYF. Drawing the rest from reference TRBV9 and TRBJ2-5, the complete variable domain is DSGVTQTPKHLITATGQRVTLRCSPRSGDLSVYWYQQSLDQGLQFLIQYYNGEERAKGNILERFSAQQFPDLHSELNLSSLELGDSALYFCASSEGTSGEETQYFGPGTRLLVL.

There are many counts of this clonotype. The J gene is TRBJ1-2, the V gene TRBV9; 7 nucleotides match TRBD1. Germline CDR1 reads SGDLS; CDR2 reads YYNGEE. Trimming removed 0 bases from V and 8 bases from J; junction bases left unmatched: 10. This CDR3 is built from 15 residues. The CDR3, as DNA: TGTGCCAGCAGCGTAGGGGGGACAGCGCTCAGCGGCTACACCTTC. Protein: CASSVGGTALSGYTF.

This chain connects TRBV9 to TRBJ2-3; the match to TRBD1 covers 8 bases. The trim removed 4 bases at V and 4 bases at J, leaving 5 bases unmatched. The length of the CDR3 is 14 residues. Germline assignment: CDR1 SGDLS and CDR2 YYNGEE. The CDR3 protein is CASSNNRGADTQYF. In nucleotides, the CDR3 is TGTGCCAGCAGCAACAACAGGGGGGCAGATACGCAGTATTTT.

This clonotype is classed as medium-sized. The rearrangement uses TRBV9 and TRBJ1-1; D may be TRBD1 (5 bases). CDR1 SGDLS and CDR2 YYNGEE come from the germline V gene. V was pared by 3 bases and J by 5 bases, with 23 bases between. The CDR3 length is 17 residues. Here the CDR3 reads CASSARGGWGPGTEAFF. For the CDR3, the DNA is TGTGCCAGCAGCGCGCGGGGGGGGTGGGGCCCGGGGACTGAAGCTTTCTTT.

This clonotype was counted many times. V is TRBV9 and J is TRBJ2-6; no clear D gene. The CDR3 extends over 15 amino acids. Germline V gene lookup returns CDR1 SGDLS and CDR2 YYNGEE. The V end was cut by 3 bases, the J end by 0 bases, with 7 bases between. The CDR3 region is CASSDRFSGANVLTF. The CDR3 DNA reads TGTGCCAGCAGCGACAGATTCTCTGGGGCCAACGTCCTGACTTTC.